A selection of T cell receptor beta chains follows, all from one sample in a study of shared clonotypes between healthy human individuals. Assay used: immunoSEQ multiplex PCR; TCRdb lists only in-frame clones, some missing. The data contain under 1,900,000 clones, 97% to 99% of them singletons. The specimen sequenced was naive CD4+ T cells sorted from blood. These receptor sequences come from a man in his thirties or forties in good health. The conserved cysteine and the conserved F or W are not part of the CDR3 here. Each record gives: V gene, CDR3 protein.

TRBV10-1	ASSEGGANQPQH
TRBV18	ASSPQGLGDTEAF
TRBV5-1	ASSFFGRNPDTQY
TRBV7-3	ASSLNTGGSWSYNEQF
TRBV5-4	ASSPSPGARSYEQY
TRBV14	ASSPPSGTTGELF
TRBV28	ASRFGAVQH
TRBV6-6	ASSYSGLNTEAF
TRBV27	ASSPIGLGFYEQY
TRBV7-2	ASSPPGLSYEQY
TRBV5-4	ASSLGVTGRGNTIY
TRBV6-5	ASLSSGNTIY
TRBV11-2	ASSLLATGSYNEQF
TRBV6-1	ASSEGFFAGSSYEQY
TRBV5-1	ASSFLLAGSLGTDTQY
TRBV7-2	ASIRSAGLETQY
TRBV5-1	ASSSGGSDTQY
TRBV11-2	ASSLGLNIRYEQY
TRBV5-1	ASSPGLAVAYEQY
TRBV5-5	ASSLVGTRLTGELF
TRBV7-7	ASSLSRTGELF
TRBV19	ASGRSRDFTDTQY
TRBV27	ASSNRYPSRTDTQY
TRBV4-3	ASSQDGTSGFYEQF